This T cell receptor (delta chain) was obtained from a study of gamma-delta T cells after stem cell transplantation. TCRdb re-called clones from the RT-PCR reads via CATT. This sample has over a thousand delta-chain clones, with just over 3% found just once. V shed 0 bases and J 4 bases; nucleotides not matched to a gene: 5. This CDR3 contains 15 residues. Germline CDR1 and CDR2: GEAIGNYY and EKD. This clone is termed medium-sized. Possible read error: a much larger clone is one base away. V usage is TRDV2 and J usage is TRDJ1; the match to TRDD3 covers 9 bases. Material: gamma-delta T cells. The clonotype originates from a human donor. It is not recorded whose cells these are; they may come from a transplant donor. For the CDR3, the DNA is TGTGCCTGTGACACCGTGGGGGATAGGAGCGATAAACTCATCTTT. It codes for CACDTVGDRSDKLIF.